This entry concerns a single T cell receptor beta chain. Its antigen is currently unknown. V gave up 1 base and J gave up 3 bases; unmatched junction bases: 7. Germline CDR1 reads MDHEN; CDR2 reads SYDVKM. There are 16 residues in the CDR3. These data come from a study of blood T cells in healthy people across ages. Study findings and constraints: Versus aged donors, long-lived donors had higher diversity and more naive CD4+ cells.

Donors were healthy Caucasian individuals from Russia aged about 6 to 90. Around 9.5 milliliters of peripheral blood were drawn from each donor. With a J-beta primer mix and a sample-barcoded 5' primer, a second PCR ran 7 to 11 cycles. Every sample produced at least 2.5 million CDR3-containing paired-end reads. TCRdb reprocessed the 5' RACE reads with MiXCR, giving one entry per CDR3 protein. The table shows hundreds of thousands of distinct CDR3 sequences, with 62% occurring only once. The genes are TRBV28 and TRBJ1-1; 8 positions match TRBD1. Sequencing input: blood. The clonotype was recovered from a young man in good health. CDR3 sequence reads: CASSLLQGVGYTEAFF. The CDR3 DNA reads TGTGCCAGCAGTTTATTACAGGGGGTTGGATACACTGAAGCTTTCTTT.